This TCR beta chain was obtained from a study of T cells after yellow fever vaccination (dated by TCRdb to about 2019). Study-wide context: The SMART-Seq v4 Ultra Low Input RNA kit was used to prepare libraries from fractions with low cell numbers. To follow T-cell clones before and after primary and booster YFV17D yellow fever vaccination, bulk TCR alpha and beta repertoires were sequenced over time. Two healthy male donors, one aged 18 to 29 and one aged 30 to 39 years, were included in the cohort. Blood was collected at multiple timepoints before and after primary and secondary immunization, and bulk PBMC replicates and cell subsets were isolated. Results the study describes overall, beyond this receptor: Compared with the primary T-cell response, the secondary T-cell response was weaker but faster, peaking on day 5 rather than day 15. Most clones expanded after primary vaccination were re-detected after the booster (almost 97% of CD4 and 88% of CD8), suggesting broad memory maintenance. A small share of clonotypes was detected in both CD4 and CD8 compartments, with the overlap likely arising from convergent recombination. Computational filtering was required because FACS-sorted repertoires could contain abundant contaminating clonotypes from the bulk population. The study included only two donors, which limits how far the findings can be generalized.

Based on the germline V gene (reference sequence), the CDR1 and CDR2 sequences are GTSNPN and SVGIG. At the junction V is shortened by 3 bases and J by 6 bases; bases outside the gene matches: 12. The cysteine opens and the phenylalanine closes a CDR3 of 15 amino acids. The DNA shown is the 45-base CDR3, in frame from base 1. In the paper's terms, the treatment or condition label means: live attenuated yellow fever vaccine strain. A standard Ficoll-Paque protocol was used to isolate PBMCs from peripheral blood. CD4 and CD8 T-cell fractions were isolated with Dynabeads CD4 and CD8 positive selection kits. TriZol was used to extract RNA from bulk PBMCs, CD4 and CD8 fractions, and dextramer-positive and dextramer-negative fractions. This clonotype was observed at least ten times. There is no known antigen for this receptor. No much larger clonotype is one base removed from it; base qualities were not supplied.

Synthesis of TCR cDNA relied on 5'RACE template switching, a step that introduced a universal primer site along with unique molecular identifiers. Priming of cDNA synthesis was performed from both the TCR alpha and TCR beta constant segments. Library amplification used two PCR steps, and the second PCR step added sample barcodes and sequencing adapters. Libraries were sequenced on Illumina HiSeq 2500 (2x100 bp) or NovaSeq (2x150 bp). In the authors' own workflow: MIGEC handled demultiplexing of reads and collapsing into UMI consensus sequences, while MiXCR performed V(D)J alignment. Vaccine-responding clonotypes were identified with edgeR using replicate PBMC samples, with FDR below 0.01 and a log2 fold change above 5 up to day 15 being required. Each bulk clonotype was labeled CD4 or CD8 based on which sequenced repertoire, CD4 or CD8, contained the clonotype at higher abundance. Using fastp at Q25 and MiXCR, TCRdb reprocessed the public reads and kept productive beta chains. One record per CDR3 amino acid sequence lists the most common genes and DNA. The V and J calls shown here were made by TCRdb, not taken from the authors' results. The sample data list some 110,000 distinct CDR3 sequences, and 6% to 8% of these were observed just once. The ten largest clones add up to around 2.5% of the sample.

Rearrangement joined TRBV30 to TRBJ2-7; 9 bases in the junction line up with TRBD2. The sample was CD4+ T cells sorted from PBMCs, taken 10 days after the first yellow fever vaccination. The TCR sequence derives from a man younger than 35 who received the YFV17D yellow fever vaccine. The CDR3 protein: CAWSSGTSPPAEQYF. The nucleotides read TGTGCCTGGAGCTCCGGGACTAGCCCTCCAGCCGAGCAGTACTTC.